A single sample gave rise to the 7 T cell receptor beta chains below, sequenced in a study of shared clonotypes between healthy human individuals. Assay: immunoSEQ multiplex PCR; the TCRdb copy retains only in-frame clones and omits some. The data contain about 470,000 clones, around 79% of them seen just once; the ten biggest clones take up less than 15%. Sequenced sample: PBMCs. The receptors stem from a woman aged 40 to 50 in good health. Some clones in this sample may be carry-over from other donors' samples.

V is TRBV5-1 and J is TRBJ1-4, with TRBD1 matching over 8 bases. This CDR3 is 14 amino acids long. CDR1 is SGHRS and CDR2 is YFSETQ in the germline V gene. The J segment lost 5 bases and the V segment lost 4 bases, leaving 4 bases of the junction unmatched. CDR3 sequence: CASSPTGENEKLFF. As DNA, the CDR3 is TGCGCCAGCAGCCCGACAGGGGAAAATGAAAAACTGTTTTTT.

The rearrangement uses TRBV21-1 and TRBJ2-5; the tabulated D call, TRBD2, remains unverified against the DNA. TRBV21-1 is termed a pseudogene. CDR3 length: 15 amino acids. The CDR3 DNA sequence: TGTGCCAGCAGCAAAGCCTTAGCGGGAGGAGAGACCCAGTACTTC. Its translation: CASSKALAGGETQYF.

This chain joins TRBV5-4 and TRBJ2-5; 9 bases line up with TRBD1. Germline values: CDR1 SGHNT, CDR2 YYREEE (reference sequence). Trimming at V came to 2 bases and at J to 2 bases, leaving 7 bases not matched to a gene. The CDR3 loop spans 16 amino acids. For the CDR3, the DNA is TGTGCCAGCAGCTTCCCGGACAGGGGTCGGCAAGAGACCCAGTACTTC. Residues: CASSFPDRGRQETQYF.

A word on this clone: A much larger clone lies a single base off, so this may be a read error. J is TRBJ2-7 and V is TRBV19; D is possibly TRBD1 (6 bases). CDR1 and CDR2 (germline): LNHDA, SQIVND (reference sequence). Trimming shortened V by 2 bases and J by 3 bases, and 8 bases separated the two germline ends. The CDR3 is 13 residues long. The CDR3 spells CASSITGIYEQYF. CDR3 coding DNA: TGTGCCAGTAGTATAACAGGGATCTACGAGCAGTACTTC.

V gene TRBV21-1 combines with J gene TRBJ1-1. TRBV21-1 counts as a pseudogene. The CDR3 runs to 17 residues. The CDR3 DNA reads TGTGCCAGCAGCAAAAGGGAGATTGGGGGACGGAACACTGAAGCTTTCTTT. Translating it yields CASSKREIGGRNTEAFF.

The V gene is TRBV4-2, the J gene TRBJ2-7; 7 bases fit TRBD1. CDR1 LGHNA and CDR2 YNFKEQ come from the germline V gene. V gave up 1 base and J gave up 0 bases; unmatched junction bases: 6. The CDR3 length is 16 residues. CDR3 sequence reads: CASSQVAGTDSYEQYF. CDR3 coding DNA: TGTGCCAGCAGCCAAGTCGCCGGGACAGACTCCTACGAGCAGTACTTC.

The gene calls are TRBV5-8 and TRBJ2-3; D uncertain. Trimming removed 0 bases at V and 1 base at J, with 15 bases between. The length of the CDR3 is 17 residues. In germline, CDR1 is SGHTS, CDR2 YDEGEE. CDR3 sequence: CASSLALGVPGTDTQYF. Written as DNA, the CDR3 is TGTGCCAGCAGCTTGGCCCTTGGGGTGCCGGGCACAGATACGCAGTATTTT. Variable domain in full (rest from reference TRBV5-8 and TRBJ2-3): EAGVTQSPTHLIKTRGQQATLRCSPISGHTSVYWYQQALGLGLQFLLWYDEGEERNRGNFPPRFSGRQFPNYSSELNVNALELEDSALYLCASSLALGVPGTDTQYFGPGTRLTVL.